This T cell receptor beta chain emerged from a study of low-dose radiotherapy and immunotherapy resistance in tumors. V dropped 4 bases and J dropped 8 bases, with 15 bases sitting between them. The germline V gene encodes CDR1 GTSNPN and CDR2 SVGIG (reference sequence). CDR3 length: 13 amino acids. In this sample, this clonotype turned up a few times. Sample time point: after trial treatment. The treatment here: LDRT plus nivolumab, ipilimumab, low-dose cyclophosphamide and aspirin (RACIN trial). Alpha and beta chains were covered, as first-strand cDNA relied on TRAV- and TRBV-specific primers. Both a constant-region primer and a V-primer adapter served to amplify TCRs across 15 to 25 PCR cycles. TCRdb redid the calling of the reads with MiXCR, one entry per CDR3 protein. Seen here are tens of thousands of distinct CDR3 sequences, roughly 20% observed once, and the top ten hold around 13%.

This material consisted of PBMCs, taken after low-dose radiotherapy plus immunotherapy. The chain combines TRBV30 with TRBJ2-1; TRBD2 is a possible D gene (5 bases). The clonotype originates from a female donor with ovarian cancer. CDR3 DNA: TGTGCCTGGACGAGCGGCCCGGAGTATGAGCAGTTCTTC. Translated: CAWTSGPEYEQFF.